These T cell receptor beta chains were read from a single sample in a study of Graves' ophthalmopathy and Graves' hyperthyroidism. Each CDR3 protein is one row after TCRdb ran MiXCR on the multiplex PCR reads. The repertoire consists of some 380,000 distinct CDR3 sequences, with roughly 14% occurring once and the leading ten covering roughly 7%. The specimen was peripheral blood. The receptors shown here come from a woman aged 18 to 35 with stable Graves' hyperthyroidism. Both conserved end residues are part of each CDR3.

J gene,V gene,CDR3 protein
TRBJ1-1,TRBV13,CASSPGQGQNTEAFF
TRBJ2-7,TRBV11-1,CASSLVGYGSSYEQYF
TRBJ2-7,TRBV20-1,CSATLPGTGAEEQYF
TRBJ2-5,TRBV11-2,CASSPPGLAGNLETQYF
TRBJ1-1,TRBV7-3,CASSDRPQGQIGDTEAFF
TRBJ1-5,TRBV10-3,CAIGDTNNQPQHF
TRBJ2-7,TRBV7-2,CASSRVPGLVYEQYF
TRBJ1-1,TRBV19,CASSMFGRNTEAFF
TRBJ1-1,TRBV20-1,CSARDEETWNTEAFF
TRBJ2-7,TRBV11-2,CASSFTGPSYEQYF
TRBJ2-7,TRBV18,CASSPGVGGRDEQYF
TRBJ2-7,TRBV29-1,CSVEIGGTGFEQYF
TRBJ1-2,TRBV4-1,CASSLRQGSYGYTF
TRBJ1-2,TRBV9,CASSDTRGGYTF
TRBJ1-1,TRBV6-1,CASSELFGRQNTEAFF
TRBJ1-2,TRBV29-1,CSVPGEHYGYTF
TRBJ2-5,TRBV28,CASNRGSQETQYF
TRBJ1-1,TRBV7-8,CASSLAFTGEITEAFF
TRBJ1-5,TRBV7-2,CASKTAGPQPQHF
TRBJ1-1,TRBV19,CASRRDRVFLNTEAFF
TRBJ1-3,TRBV20-1,CSAFWRSGNTIYF
TRBJ2-6,TRBV6-5,CASSYVHSGANVLTF
TRBJ1-2,TRBV11-2,CASSSPRDRGQGYTF
TRBJ1-2,TRBV12-3/TRBV12-4,CASSLVTGIYGYTF
TRBJ1-1,TRBV11-2,CASSIVGLRLMNTEAFF
TRBJ2-5,TRBV20-1,CSAQDGPQETQYF
TRBJ2-5,TRBV20-1,CSALAGDGETQYF
TRBJ2-4,TRBV3-1,CASSRAQNIQYF
TRBJ1-1,TRBV4-3,CASSQDRALNTEAFF
TRBJ2-2,TRBV7-8,CASSLARWNTGELFF
TRBJ2-2,TRBV6-1,CASRNHGQPNTGELFF
TRBJ1-1,TRBV29-1,CSTHPGGGANTEAFF
TRBJ1-1,TRBV7-6,CASSARQSFHRTEAFF
TRBJ2-5,TRBV18,CASSPPSGLRGETQYF
TRBJ1-2,TRBV28,CASSLRSRANYGYTF
TRBJ1-5,TRBV9,CASPPPRQISSNQPQHF
TRBJ1-2,TRBV6-2/TRBV6-3,CASRRKPDYGYTF
TRBJ1-5,TRBV27,CASGHGTGNQPQHF
TRBJ1-1,TRBV24-1,CATRAGYNTEAFF
TRBJ1-1,TRBV9,CASSVADGPVNTEALF
TRBJ1-1,TRBV6-4,CASERVRGGTEAFF
TRBJ2-2,TRBV2,CASRDSGYSGELFF
TRBJ1-5,TRBV28,CASSFTGEEWPQHF
TRBJ2-7,TRBV12-3/TRBV12-4,CASSFQQGINEQYF
TRBJ2-7,TRBV10-3,CAISANLAGDNEQYF
TRBJ1-5,TRBV6-1,CASSEARNQPQHF
TRBJ2-7,TRBV6-5,CASGRGGSYEQYF
TRBJ2-7,TRBV7-2,CASSVDRGGQYF